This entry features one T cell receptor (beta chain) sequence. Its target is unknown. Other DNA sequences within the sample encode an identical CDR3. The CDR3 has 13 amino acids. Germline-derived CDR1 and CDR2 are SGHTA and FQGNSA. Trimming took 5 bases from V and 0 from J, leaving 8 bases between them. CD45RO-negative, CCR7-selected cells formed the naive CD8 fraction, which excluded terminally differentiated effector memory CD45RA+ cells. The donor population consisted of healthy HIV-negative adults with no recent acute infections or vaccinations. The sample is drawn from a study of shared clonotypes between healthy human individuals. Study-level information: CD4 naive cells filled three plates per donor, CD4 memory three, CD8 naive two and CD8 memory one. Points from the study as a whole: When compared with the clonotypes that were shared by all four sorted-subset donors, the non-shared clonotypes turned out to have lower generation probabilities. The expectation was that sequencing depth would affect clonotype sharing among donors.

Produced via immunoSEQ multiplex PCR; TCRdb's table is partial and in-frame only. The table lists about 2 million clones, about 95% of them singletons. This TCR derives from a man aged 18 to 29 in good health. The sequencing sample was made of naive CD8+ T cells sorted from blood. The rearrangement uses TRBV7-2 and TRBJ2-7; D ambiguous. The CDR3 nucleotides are TGTGCCAGCAGCCCGGACGGCTCCTACGAGCAGTACTTC. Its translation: CASSPDGSYEQYF.